This T cell receptor beta chain was found in a study of early T cells in non-severe SARS-CoV-2 infection. V was clipped by 2 bases and J by 0 bases; unmatched bases: 1. The germline V gene encodes CDR1 LGHNA and CDR2 YNFKEQ. This CDR3 contains 16 residues. Unique molecular identifiers tagged individual cDNA molecules. MiXCR, run by TCRdb on the 5' RACE reads, gives a single entry per CDR3 protein. The table shows some 110,000 distinct CDR3 sequences, with just under 15% occurring only once. Whole-study results and caveats: VDJdb matching skewed toward anti-spike CD8 responses, missing private and CD4 specificities.

This clonotype showed up just a few times. Antigen specificity is unknown. The V call is TRBV4-2, the J call TRBJ2-3; 11 nucleotides agree with TRBD2. This clonotype was sampled from an adult who was a healthcare worker with PCR-confirmed SARS-CoV-2 infection or an uninfected control (not recorded which). The sequencing sample was made of whole blood. The CDR3 is CASSQRTSGSTDTQYF. The CDR3 coding sequence is TGTGCCAGCAGCCAACGGACTAGCGGGAGCACAGATACGCAGTATTTT.